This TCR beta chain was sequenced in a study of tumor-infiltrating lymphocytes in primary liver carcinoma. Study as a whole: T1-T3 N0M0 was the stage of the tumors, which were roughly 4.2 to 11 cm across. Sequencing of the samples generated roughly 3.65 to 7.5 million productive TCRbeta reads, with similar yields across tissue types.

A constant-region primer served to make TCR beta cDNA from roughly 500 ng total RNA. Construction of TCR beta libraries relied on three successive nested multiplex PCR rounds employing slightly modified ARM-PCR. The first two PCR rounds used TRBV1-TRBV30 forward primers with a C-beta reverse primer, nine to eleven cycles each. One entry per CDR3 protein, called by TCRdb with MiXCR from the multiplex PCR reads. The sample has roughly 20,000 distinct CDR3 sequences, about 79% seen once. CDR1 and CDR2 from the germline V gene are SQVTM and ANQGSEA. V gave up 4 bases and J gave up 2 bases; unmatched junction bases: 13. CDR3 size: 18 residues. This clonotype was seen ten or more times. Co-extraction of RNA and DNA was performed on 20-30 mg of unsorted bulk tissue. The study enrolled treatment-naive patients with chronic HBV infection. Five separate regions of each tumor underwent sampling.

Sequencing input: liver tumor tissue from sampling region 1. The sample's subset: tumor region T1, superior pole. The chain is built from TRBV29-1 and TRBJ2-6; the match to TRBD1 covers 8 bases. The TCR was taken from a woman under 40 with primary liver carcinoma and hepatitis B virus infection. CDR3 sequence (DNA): TGCAGCGTTGCTCCGAGGACAGGGATTCATCCTGGGGCCAACGTCCTGACTTTC. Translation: CSVAPRTGIHPGANVLTF. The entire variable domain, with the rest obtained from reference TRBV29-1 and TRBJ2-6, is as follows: SAVISQKPSRDICQRGTSLTIQCQVDSQVTMMFWYRQQPGQSLTLIATANQGSEATYESGFVIDKFPISRPNLTFSTLTVSNMSPEDSSIYLCSVAPRTGIHPGANVLTFGAGSRLTVL.